Listed here are 11 T cell receptor beta chains from one sample, sequenced in a study of breast tumors, draining lymph nodes, adjacent tissues. TCRdb reprocessed the multiplex PCR reads with MiXCR, giving one entry per CDR3 protein. The sample records around 110,000 distinct CDR3 sequences, about 31% being singletons. Axillary draining lymph nodes of breast cancer patients supplied the node samples. The source material was axillary lymph node tissue. The receptors come from a female donor with breast cancer. Some clones in this sample may be carry-over from other donors' samples.

This clonotype has at least ten counts. The V call is TRBV7-9, the J call TRBJ2-3; 9 nucleotides agree with TRBD2. The CDR3 sequence is 16 residues long. Germline-derived CDR1 and CDR2 are SEHNR and FQNEAQ (reference sequence). The junction had 9 bases not matched to a gene; V was cut back by 6 bases and J by 2 bases. The CDR3 bases are TGTGCCAGCAGTCCTGTGCGGGGGGGCAACACAGATACGCAGTATTTT. Its translation is CASSPVRGGNTDTQYF.

The sample holds many counts of this clonotype. It may be a read error: a sequence one base away is much more abundant. This chain connects TRBV7-2 to TRBJ2-5; 9 bases agree with TRBD1. The length of the CDR3 is 15 residues. From germline, CDR1 is SGHTA and CDR2 FQGNSA. The CDR3 is CASSSDRGHSETQHF. CDR3 nucleotide sequence: TGTGCCAGCAGCTCGGACAGGGGTCATTCAGAGACCCAGCACTTC. Full variable domain (outside the CDR3, taken from reference TRBV7-2 and TRBJ2-5): GAGVSQSPSNKVTEKGKDVELRCDPISGHTALYWYRQSLGQGLEFLIYFQGNSAPDKSGLPSDRFSAERTGGSVSTLTIQRTQQEDSAVYLCASSSDRGHSETQHFGPGTRLLVL.

The rearrangement uses TRBV7-9 and TRBJ2-5; 8 nucleotides align to TRBD1. Germline V CDR1 and CDR2: SEHNR, FQNEAQ (reference sequence). J gave up 2 bases and V 10 bases, and 6 bases lay outside the gene matches. The CDR3 runs to 13 residues. CDR3 sequence reads: CATGGQDQETQYF. CDR3 nucleotides: TGTGCCACCGGGGGACAGGATCAAGAGACCCAGTACTTC.

Notes on this clonotype: The junction differs from germline at one of its ends, possibly a read error. The chain employs TRBV20-1 and TRBJ1-6; tentative D call: TRBD1 (5 bases). The CDR3 has 14 amino acids. Germline CDR1 is DFQATT and CDR2 is SNEGSKA (reference sequence). CDR3 sequence: CSASLGRGNSPLHF. The CDR3 DNA is TGCAGTGCTAGTCTGGGGAGGGGTAATTCGCCCCTCCACTTT.

This clonotype was counted at least ten times. The V gene is TRBV20-1, the J gene TRBJ2-7; possible D gene TRBD2, 5 bases. This CDR3 is 13 amino acids long. Germline CDR1 DFQATT, CDR2 SNEGSKA (reference sequence). Deletions cut 6 bases from V and 0 bases from J, with 12 bases between. The chain's CDR3 is CSAQPGFSYEQYF. The CDR3, as DNA: TGCAGTGCCCAACCGGGATTCTCCTACGAGCAGTACTTC.

This chain uses TRBV12-5 with TRBJ2-4; D perhaps matches TRBD2 (7 bases). The CDR3 length is 17 residues. V dropped 3 bases and J dropped 0 bases, with 15 bases sitting between them. Germline V gene data show CDR1 as LGHNT and CDR2 as FRNRAP. In DNA, the CDR3 is TGTGCTAGTGGTTTCACCCCCGGGGGGCTAGCCAAAAACATTCAGTACTTC. Amino acids: CASGFTPGGLAKNIQYF.

The chain uses TRBV5-6 and TRBJ1-6; 10 bases fit TRBD1. The CDR3 sequence is 15 residues long. Germline trimming cut 4 bases from V and 6 bases from J; bases unmatched to any gene: 4. Germline lookup yields CDR1 SGHDT and CDR2 YYEEEE. The CDR3 region has the DNA TGTGCCAGCAGCGGCAGACAGGGGGCTAATTCACCCCTCCACTTT. Translating it yields CASSGRQGANSPLHF.

This clonotype was seen many times. This chain connects TRBV2 to TRBJ2-5, with TRBD2 as a possible D gene (6 bases). Germline assignment: CDR1 SNHLY and CDR2 FYNNEI. The V and J ends lost 8 bases and 5 bases respectively, with 18 bases between them. The CDR3 has 14 residues. This CDR3 is CASLGGGNVETQYF. CDR3 DNA sequence: TGTGCCAGCTTGGGGGGAGGTAACGTTGAGACCCAGTACTTC.

Remarks on this clonotype: At one of its ends the junction is not consistent with the germline gene, which may arise from a read error. The chain couples TRBV6-5 to TRBJ2-3; the match to TRBD1 covers 8 bases. The germline gives CDR1 MNHEY, CDR2 SVGAGI. The CDR3 contains 16 residues. CDR3 protein: CASSYSGGFSTDTQYF. The CDR3 DNA sequence: TGCGCCAGCAGTTACTCAGGGGGCTTTAGCACAGATACGCAGTATTTT.

Details on this clonotype: This may come from a read error, since a much larger clone is one base off. The chain recombines TRBV6-5 with TRBJ1-2; 12 nucleotides line up with TRBD1. Per germline, CDR1 MNHEY and CDR2 SVGAGI. Trimming removed 6 bases from V and 7 bases from J; junction bases left unmatched: 6. This CDR3 comprises 14 residues. The CDR3 DNA is TGTGCCAGCAGACCCGGGACAGGGGGCTTTGGCTACACCTTC. Translation: CASRPGTGGFGYTF.

Many counts were recorded for this clonotype. A much larger clone is a single base away; this may be a read error. This chain links TRBV20-1 with TRBJ2-5; 9 bases agree with TRBD1. The CDR3 extends over 12 amino acids. Looked up from germline, CDR1 is DFQATT and CDR2 is SNEGSKA (reference sequence). CDR3 amino acids: CSGTGAQETPYF. In DNA form, the CDR3 reads TGCAGTGGGACAGGGGCCCAAGAGACCCCGTACTTC.